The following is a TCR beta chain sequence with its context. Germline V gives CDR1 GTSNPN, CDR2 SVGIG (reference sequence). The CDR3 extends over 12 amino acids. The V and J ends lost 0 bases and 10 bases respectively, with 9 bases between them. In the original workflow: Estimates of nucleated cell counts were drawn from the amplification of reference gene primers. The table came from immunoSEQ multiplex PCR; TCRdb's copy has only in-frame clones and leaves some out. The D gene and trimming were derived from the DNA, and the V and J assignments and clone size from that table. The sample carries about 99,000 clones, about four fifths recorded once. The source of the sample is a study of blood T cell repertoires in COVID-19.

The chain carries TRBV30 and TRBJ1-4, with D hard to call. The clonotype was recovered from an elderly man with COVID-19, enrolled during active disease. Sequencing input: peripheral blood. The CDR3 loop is CAWSVQSGKLFF. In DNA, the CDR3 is TGTGCCTGGAGTGTGCAGTCAGGAAAACTGTTTTTT.